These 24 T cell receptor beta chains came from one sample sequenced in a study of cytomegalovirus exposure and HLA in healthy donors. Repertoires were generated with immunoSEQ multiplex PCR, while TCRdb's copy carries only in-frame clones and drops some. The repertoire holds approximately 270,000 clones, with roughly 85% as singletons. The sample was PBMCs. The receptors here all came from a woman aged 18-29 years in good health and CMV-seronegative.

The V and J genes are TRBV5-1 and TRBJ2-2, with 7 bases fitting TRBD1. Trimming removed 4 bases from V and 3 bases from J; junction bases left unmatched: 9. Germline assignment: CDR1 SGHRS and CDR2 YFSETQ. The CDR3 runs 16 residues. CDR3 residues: CASSILTGPDTGELFF. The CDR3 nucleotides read TGCGCCAGCAGCATTTTGACAGGGCCGGACACCGGGGAGCTGTTTTTT.

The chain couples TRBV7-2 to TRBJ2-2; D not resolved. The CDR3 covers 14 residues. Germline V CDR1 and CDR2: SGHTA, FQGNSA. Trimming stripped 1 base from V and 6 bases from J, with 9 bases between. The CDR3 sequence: CASSLDSRAGELFF. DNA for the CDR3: TGTGCCAGCAGCTTAGACTCCCGGGCCGGGGAGCTGTTTTTT.

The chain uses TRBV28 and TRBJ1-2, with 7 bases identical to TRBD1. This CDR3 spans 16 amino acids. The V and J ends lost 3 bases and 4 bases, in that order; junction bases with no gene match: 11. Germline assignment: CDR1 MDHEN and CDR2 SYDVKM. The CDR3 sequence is CASSLLYTGDPYGYTF. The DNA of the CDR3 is TGTGCCAGCAGTTTGCTTTACACAGGGGACCCCTATGGCTACACCTTC.

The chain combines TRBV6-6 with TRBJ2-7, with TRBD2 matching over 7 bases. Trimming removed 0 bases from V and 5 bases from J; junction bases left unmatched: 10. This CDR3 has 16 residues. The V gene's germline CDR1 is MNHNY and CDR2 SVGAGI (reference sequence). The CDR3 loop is CASSYSEGGPWNEQYF. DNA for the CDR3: TGTGCCAGCAGTTACTCAGAGGGAGGGCCATGGAACGAGCAGTACTTC.

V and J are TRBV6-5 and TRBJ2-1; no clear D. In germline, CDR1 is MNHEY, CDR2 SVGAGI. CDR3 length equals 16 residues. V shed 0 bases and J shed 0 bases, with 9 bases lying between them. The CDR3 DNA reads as TGTGCCAGCAGTTACTCGGCCTCAAGCTCCTACAATGAGCAGTTCTTC. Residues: CASSYSASSSYNEQFF.

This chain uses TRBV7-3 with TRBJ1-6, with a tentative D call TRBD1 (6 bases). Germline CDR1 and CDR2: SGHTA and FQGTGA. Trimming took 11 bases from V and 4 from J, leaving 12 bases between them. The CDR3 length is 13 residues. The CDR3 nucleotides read TGTGCCTGCGGGCAGGGGTATAATTCACCCCTCCACTTT. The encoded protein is CACGQGYNSPLHF.

Here the CDR3 reads CASSFTGTGPNEQFF. The DNA for the CDR3 is TGTGCCAGCAGCTTTACCGGGACAGGCCCCAATGAGCAGTTCTTC. V gene TRBV7-2 combines with J gene TRBJ2-1; the match to TRBD1 covers 8 bases. The J segment lost 6 bases and the V segment lost 3 bases, leaving 7 bases of the junction unmatched. Germline CDR1 is SGHTA and CDR2 is FQGNSA. This CDR3 is 15 amino acids long.

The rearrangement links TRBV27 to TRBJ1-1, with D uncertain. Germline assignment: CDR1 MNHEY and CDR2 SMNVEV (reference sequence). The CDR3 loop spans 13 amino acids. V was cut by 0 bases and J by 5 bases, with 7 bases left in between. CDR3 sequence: CASSLSLSTEAFF. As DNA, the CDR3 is TGTGCCAGCAGTTTATCCCTCAGTACTGAAGCTTTCTTT.

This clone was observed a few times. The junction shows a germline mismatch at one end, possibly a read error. The CDR3 region has the DNA TGTGCCAGCAGTTACCCCCGGGACAGGGTCTATAGCTACACCTTC. It is translated as CASSYPRDRVYSYTF. The chain couples TRBV28 to TRBJ1-2, with 9 bases that match TRBD1. The CDR3 runs 15 residues. CDR1 MDHEN and CDR2 SYDVKM come from the germline V gene.

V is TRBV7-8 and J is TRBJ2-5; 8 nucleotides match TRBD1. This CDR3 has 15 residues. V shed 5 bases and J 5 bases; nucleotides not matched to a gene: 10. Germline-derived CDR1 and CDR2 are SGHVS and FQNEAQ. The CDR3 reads CASSTAGGAGETQYF. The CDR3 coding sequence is TGTGCCAGCAGCACCGCAGGGGGCGCAGGGGAGACCCAGTACTTC.

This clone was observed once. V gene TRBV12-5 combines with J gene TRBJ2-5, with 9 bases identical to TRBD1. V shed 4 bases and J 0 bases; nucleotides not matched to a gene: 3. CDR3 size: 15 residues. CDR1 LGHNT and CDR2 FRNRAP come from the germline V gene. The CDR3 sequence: CASGSGTGHQETQYF. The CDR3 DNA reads TGTGCTAGTGGTTCCGGGACAGGGCACCAAGAGACCCAGTACTTC. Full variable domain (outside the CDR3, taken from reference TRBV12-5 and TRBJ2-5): DARVTQTPRHKVTEMGQEVTMRCQPILGHNTVFWYRQTMMQGLELLAYFRNRAPLDDSGMPKDRFSAEMPDATLATLKIQPSEPRDSAVYFCASGSGTGHQETQYFGPGTRLLVL.

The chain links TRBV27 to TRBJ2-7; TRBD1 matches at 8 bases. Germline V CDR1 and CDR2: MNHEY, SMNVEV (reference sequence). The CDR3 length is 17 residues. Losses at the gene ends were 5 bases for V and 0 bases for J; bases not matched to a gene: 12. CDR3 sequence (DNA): TGTGCCAGCAGTCCACTGACCCGGACAGGGAGCTCCTACGAGCAGTACTTC. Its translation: CASSPLTRTGSSYEQYF.

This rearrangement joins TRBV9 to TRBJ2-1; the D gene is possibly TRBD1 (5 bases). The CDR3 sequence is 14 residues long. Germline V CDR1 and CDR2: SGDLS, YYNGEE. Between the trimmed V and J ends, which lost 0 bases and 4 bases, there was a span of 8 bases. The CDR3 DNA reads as TGTGCCAGCAGCGTAGGAAACAGGTACAATGAGCAGTTCTTC. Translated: CASSVGNRYNEQFF.

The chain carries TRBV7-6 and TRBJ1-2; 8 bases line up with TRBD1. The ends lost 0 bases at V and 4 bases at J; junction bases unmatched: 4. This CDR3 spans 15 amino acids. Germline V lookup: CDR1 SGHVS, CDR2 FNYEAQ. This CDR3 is CASSLAAGGSYGYTF. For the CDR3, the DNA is TGTGCCAGCAGCTTAGCGGCAGGGGGCTCCTATGGCTACACCTTC.

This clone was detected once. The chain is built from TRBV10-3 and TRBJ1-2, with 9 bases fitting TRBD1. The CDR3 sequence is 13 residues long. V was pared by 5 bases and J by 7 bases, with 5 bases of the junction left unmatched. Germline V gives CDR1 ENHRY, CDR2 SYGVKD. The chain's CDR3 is CAISYGQGTGYTF. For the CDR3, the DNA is TGTGCCATCAGTTATGGACAGGGGACTGGCTACACCTTC.

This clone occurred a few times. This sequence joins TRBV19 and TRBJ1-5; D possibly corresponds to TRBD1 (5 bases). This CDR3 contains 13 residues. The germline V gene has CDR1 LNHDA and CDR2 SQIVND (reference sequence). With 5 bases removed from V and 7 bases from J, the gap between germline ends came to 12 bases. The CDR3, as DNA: TGTGCCAGTAGTCCTCAGGGTGGACAGCCCCAGCATTTT. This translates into CASSPQGGQPQHF.

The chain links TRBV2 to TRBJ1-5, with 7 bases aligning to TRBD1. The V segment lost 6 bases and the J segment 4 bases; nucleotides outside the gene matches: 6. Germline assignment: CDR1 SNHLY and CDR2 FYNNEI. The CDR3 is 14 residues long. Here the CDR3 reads CASREGQTNQPQHF. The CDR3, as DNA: TGTGCCAGCAGGGAGGGACAGACTAATCAGCCCCAGCATTTT.

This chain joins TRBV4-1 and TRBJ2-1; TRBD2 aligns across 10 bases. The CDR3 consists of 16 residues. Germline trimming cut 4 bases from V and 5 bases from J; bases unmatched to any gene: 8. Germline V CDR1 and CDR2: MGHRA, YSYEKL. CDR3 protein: CASSRPLAGENNEQFF. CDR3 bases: TGCGCCAGCAGCCGACCCCTAGCGGGGGAGAACAATGAGCAGTTCTTC.

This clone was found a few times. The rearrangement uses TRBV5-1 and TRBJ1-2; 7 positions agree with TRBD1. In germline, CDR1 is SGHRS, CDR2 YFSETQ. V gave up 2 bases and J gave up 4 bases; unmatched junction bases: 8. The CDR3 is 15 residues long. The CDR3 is CASSLTGEIVYGYTF. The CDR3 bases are TGCGCCAGCAGCTTAACAGGGGAGATTGTCTATGGCTACACCTTC.

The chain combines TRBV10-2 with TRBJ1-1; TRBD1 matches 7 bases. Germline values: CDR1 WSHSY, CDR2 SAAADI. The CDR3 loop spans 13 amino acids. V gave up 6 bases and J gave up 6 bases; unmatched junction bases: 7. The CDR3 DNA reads TGCGCCAGCAGGGAAAGACAGGGAGCTGAAGCTTTCTTT. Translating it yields CASRERQGAEAFF.

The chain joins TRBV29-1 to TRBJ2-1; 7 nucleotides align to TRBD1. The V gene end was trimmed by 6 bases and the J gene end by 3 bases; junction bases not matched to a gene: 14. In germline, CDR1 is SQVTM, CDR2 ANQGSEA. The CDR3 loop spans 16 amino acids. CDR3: CSVPHNRGLDYNEQFF. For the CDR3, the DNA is TGCAGCGTCCCTCATAATAGGGGGCTCGACTACAATGAGCAGTTCTTC.

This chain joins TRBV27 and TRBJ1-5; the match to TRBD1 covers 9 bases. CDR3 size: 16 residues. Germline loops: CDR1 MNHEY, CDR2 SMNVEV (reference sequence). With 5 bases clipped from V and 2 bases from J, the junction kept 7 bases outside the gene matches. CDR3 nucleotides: TGTGCCAGCAGTGCCGGGACAGGGTACGGCAATCAGCCCCAGCATTTT. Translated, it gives CASSAGTGYGNQPQHF.

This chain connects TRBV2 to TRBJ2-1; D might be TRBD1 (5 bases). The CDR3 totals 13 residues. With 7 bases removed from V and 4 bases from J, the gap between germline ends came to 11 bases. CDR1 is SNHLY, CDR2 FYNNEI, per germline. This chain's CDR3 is CASKGPQYNEQFF. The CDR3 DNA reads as TGTGCCAGCAAGGGGCCCCAATACAATGAGCAGTTCTTC.

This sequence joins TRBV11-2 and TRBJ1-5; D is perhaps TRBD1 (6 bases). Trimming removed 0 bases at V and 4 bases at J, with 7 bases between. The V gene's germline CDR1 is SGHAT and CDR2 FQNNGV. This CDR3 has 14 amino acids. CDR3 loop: CASSLDQGNQPQHF. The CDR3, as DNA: TGTGCCAGCAGCTTAGACCAGGGGAATCAGCCCCAGCATTTT.